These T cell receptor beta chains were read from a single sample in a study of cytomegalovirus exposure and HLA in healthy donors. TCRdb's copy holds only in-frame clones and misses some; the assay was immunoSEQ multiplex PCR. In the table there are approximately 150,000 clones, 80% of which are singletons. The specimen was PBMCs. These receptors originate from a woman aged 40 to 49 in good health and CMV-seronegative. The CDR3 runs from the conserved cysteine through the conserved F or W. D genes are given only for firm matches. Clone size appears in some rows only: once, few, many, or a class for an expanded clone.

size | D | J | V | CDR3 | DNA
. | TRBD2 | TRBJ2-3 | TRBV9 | CASSVSGGSTDTQYF | TGTGCCAGCAGCGTGAGCGGGGGGAGCACAGATACGCAGTATTTT
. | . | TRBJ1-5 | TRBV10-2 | CASSDPTGNQPQHF | TGCGCCAGCAGTGACCCGACAGGAAATCAGCCCCAGCATTTT
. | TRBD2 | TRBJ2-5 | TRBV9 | CASSPSGSGGQETQYF | TGTGCCAGCAGCCCGTCAGGTAGCGGGGGACAAGAGACCCAGTACTTC
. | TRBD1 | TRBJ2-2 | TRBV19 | CASNTDRASTGELFF | TGTGCCAGTAATACCGACAGGGCTAGCACCGGGGAGCTGTTTTTT
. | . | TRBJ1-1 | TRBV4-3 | CASSPARGGMNTEAFF | TGCGCCAGCAGCCCGGCAAGGGGAGGAATGAACACTGAAGCTTTCTTT
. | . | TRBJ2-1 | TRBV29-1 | CSVESGRNEQFF | TGCAGCGTTGAAAGTGGGAGGAATGAGCAGTTCTTC
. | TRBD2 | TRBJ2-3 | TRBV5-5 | CASSLGLAGFTDTQYF | TGTGCCAGCAGCTTGGGACTAGCGGGGTTCACAGATACGCAGTATTTT
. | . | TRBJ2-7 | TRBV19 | CASSFGSTYEQYF | TGTGCCAGTAGTTTTGGGAGCACCTACGAGCAGTACTTC
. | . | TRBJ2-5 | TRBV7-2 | CASSSSSETQYF | TGTGCCAGCAGTAGTAGCTCAGAGACCCAGTACTTC
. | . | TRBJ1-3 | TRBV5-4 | CASSLPGDGNTIYF | TGTGCCAGCAGCTTGCCAGGGGACGGAAACACCATATATTTT
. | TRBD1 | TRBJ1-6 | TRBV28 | CASSVQSRIGTAGDSPLHF | TGTGCCAGCAGCGTCCAATCCCGAATTGGGACAGCCGGCGATTCACCCCTCCACTTT
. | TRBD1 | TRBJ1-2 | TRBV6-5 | CASSYRGRIPSLGYTF | TGTGCCAGCAGTTACAGGGGGCGAATACCATCCTTGGGCTACACCTTC
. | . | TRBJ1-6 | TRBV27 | CASSSRGQGWYSPLHF | TGTGCCAGCAGTTCGCGGGGGCAGGGATGGTATTCACCCCTCCACTTT
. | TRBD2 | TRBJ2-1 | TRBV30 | CAWRPGSGGEQFF | TGTGCCTGGAGGCCCGGGAGCGGGGGTGAGCAGTTCTTC
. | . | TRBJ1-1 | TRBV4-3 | CASSQWRGADTEAFF | TGCGCCAGCAGCCAATGGCGGGGGGCTGACACTGAAGCTTTCTTT
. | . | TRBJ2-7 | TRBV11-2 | CASSLDLRVHEQYF | TGTGCCAGCAGCTTAGATTTGAGAGTTCACGAGCAGTACTTC
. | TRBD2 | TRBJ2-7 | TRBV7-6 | CASSPIAGGLREQYF | TGTGCCAGCAGCCCAATAGCGGGAGGGCTGAGGGAGCAGTACTTC
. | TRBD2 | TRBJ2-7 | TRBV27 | CASSLGGRTHEQYF | TGTGCCAGCAGTTTGGGAGGGAGAACCCACGAGCAGTACTTC
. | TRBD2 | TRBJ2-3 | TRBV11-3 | CASSPQAGGRADTQYF | TGTGCCAGCAGCCCACAAGCGGGAGGGCGTGCAGATACGCAGTATTTT
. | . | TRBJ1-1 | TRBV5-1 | CASSWGGGTEAFF | TGCGCCAGCAGCTGGGGGGGCGGGACTGAAGCTTTCTTT
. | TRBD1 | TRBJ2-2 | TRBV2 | CASMSRTGTTGELFF | TGTGCCAGCATGAGTAGGACAGGGACCACCGGGGAGCTGTTTTTT
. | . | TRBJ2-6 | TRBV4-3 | CASSQDQMVNYGANVLTF | TGCGCCAGCAGCCAAGATCAAATGGTAAACTATGGGGCCAACGTCCTGACTTTC
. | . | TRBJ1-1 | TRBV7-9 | CASSLGGLGTEAFF | TGTGCCAGCAGCTTGGGAGGTCTGGGGACTGAAGCTTTCTTT
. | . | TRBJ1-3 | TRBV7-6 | CASSQAGASGNTIYF | TGTGCCAGCAGCCAAGCAGGGGCCTCTGGAAACACCATATATTTT
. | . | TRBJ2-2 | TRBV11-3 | CASRESLGYGELFF | TGTGCCAGCAGGGAATCCCTGGGCTACGGGGAGCTGTTTTTT
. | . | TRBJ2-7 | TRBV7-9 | CASSLAGGIVYEQYF | TGTGCCAGCAGCTTAGCGGGAGGCATTGTTTACGAGCAGTACTTC
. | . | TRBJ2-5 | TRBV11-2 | CASRNPLGARQETQYF | TGTGCCAGCAGAAACCCTCTGGGGGCCCGCCAAGAGACCCAGTACTTC
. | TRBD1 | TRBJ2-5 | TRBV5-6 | CASSPDRVETQYF | TGTGCCAGCAGTCCGGACAGGGTGGAGACCCAGTACTTC
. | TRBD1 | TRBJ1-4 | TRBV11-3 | CASSLVGTGISTNEKLFF | TGTGCCAGCAGCTTAGTGGGGACAGGAATATCAACTAATGAAAAACTGTTTTTT
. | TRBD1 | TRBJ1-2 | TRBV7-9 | CASNFPDRGHGYTF | TGTGCCAGCAACTTCCCGGACAGGGGCCATGGCTACACCTTC
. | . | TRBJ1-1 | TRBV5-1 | CASSLGPSDPEAFF | TGCGCCAGCAGCTTGGGACCGAGCGACCCTGAAGCTTTCTTT
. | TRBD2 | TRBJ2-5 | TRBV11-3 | CASSPSGTSGIETQYF | TGTGCCAGCAGCCCCTCAGGGACTAGCGGGATAGAGACCCAGTACTTC
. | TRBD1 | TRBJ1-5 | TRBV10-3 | CATGTGGGQPQHF | TGTGCCACAGGGACAGGGGGGGGTCAGCCCCAGCATTTT
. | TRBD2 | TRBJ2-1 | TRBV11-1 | CASSYRLAGGNEQFF | TGTGCCAGCAGCTATCGACTAGCGGGGGGCAATGAGCAGTTCTTC
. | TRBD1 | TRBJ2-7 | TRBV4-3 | CASSQIRDRETEQYF | TGCGCCAGCAGCCAGATCCGGGACAGGGAGACCGAGCAGTACTTC
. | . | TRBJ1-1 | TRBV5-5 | CASSPSYFMNTEAFF | TGTGCCAGCAGCCCCTCGTATTTTATGAACACTGAAGCTTTCTTT
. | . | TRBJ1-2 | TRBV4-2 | CASYSVGGRNYGYTF | TGTGCCAGTTATTCGGTGGGGGGGCGGAACTATGGCTACACCTTC
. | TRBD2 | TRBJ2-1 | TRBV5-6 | CASSLQTSGRDNEQFF | TGTGCCAGCAGCTTGCAGACTAGCGGGAGAGACAATGAGCAGTTCTTC
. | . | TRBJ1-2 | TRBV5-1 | CASSRRGGQSTNYGYTF | TGCGCCAGCAGCCGTCGGGGAGGACAATCAACTAACTATGGCTACACCTTC
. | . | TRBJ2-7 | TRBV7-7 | CASSLGPTTTYEQYF | TGTGCCAGCAGCTTAGGTCCGACAACGACCTACGAGCAGTACTTC
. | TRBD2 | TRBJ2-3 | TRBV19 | CASSSSGGVTDTQYF | TGTGCCAGTAGTTCTAGCGGGGGAGTCACAGATACGCAGTATTTT
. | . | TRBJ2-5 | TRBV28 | CASSSGVQETQYF | TGTGCCAGCAGTTCAGGGGTCCAAGAGACCCAGTACTTC
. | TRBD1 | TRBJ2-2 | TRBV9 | CASSARGTGNTGELFF | TGTGCCAGCAGCGCCCGCGGGACAGGGAACACCGGGGAGCTGTTTTTT
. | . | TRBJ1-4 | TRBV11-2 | CATSPGPNEKLFF | TGTGCCACTAGCCCGGGCCCTAATGAAAAACTGTTTTTT
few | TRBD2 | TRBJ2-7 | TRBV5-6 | CASRDRTSGSGYEQYF | TGTGCCAGCAGAGACCGGACTAGCGGGAGTGGGTACGAGCAGTACTTC
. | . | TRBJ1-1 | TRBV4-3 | CASSQDAPSSTEAFF | TGCGCCAGCAGCCAAGATGCCCCCTCGAGCACTGAAGCTTTCTTT